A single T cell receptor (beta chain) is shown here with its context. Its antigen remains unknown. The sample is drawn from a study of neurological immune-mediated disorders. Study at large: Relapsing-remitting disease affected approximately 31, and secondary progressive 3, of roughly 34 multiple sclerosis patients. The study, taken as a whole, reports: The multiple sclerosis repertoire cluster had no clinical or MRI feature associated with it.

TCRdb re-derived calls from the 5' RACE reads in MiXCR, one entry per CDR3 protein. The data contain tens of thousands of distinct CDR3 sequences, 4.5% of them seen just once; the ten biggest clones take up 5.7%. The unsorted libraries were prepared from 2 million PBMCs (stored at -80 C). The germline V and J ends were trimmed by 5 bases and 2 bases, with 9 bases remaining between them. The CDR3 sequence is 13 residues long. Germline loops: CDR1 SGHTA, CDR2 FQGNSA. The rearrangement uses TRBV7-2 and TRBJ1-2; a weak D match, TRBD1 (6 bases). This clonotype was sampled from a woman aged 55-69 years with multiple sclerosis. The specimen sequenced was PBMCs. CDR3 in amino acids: CASSPQGNYGYTF. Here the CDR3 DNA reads TGTGCCAGCAGCCCACAGGGAAACTATGGCTACACCTTC. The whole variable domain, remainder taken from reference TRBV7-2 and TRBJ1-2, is GAGVSQSPSNKVTEKGKDVELRCDPISGHTALYWYRQSLGQGLEFLIYFQGNSAPDKSGLPSDRFSAERTGGSVSTLTIQRTQQEDSAVYLCASSPQGNYGYTFGSGTRLTVV.